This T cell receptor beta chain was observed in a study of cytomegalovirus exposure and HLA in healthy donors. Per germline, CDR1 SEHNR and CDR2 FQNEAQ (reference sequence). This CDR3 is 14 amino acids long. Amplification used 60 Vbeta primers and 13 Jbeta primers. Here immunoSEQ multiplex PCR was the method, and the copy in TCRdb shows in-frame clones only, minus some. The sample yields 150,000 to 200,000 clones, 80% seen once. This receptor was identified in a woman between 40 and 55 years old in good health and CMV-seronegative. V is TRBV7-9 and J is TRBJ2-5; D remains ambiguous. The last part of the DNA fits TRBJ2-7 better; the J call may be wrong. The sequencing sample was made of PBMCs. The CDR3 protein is CASSLDFPNYEQYF. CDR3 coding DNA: TGTGCCAGCAGCTTAGACTTTCCCAACTACGAGCAGTACTTC.